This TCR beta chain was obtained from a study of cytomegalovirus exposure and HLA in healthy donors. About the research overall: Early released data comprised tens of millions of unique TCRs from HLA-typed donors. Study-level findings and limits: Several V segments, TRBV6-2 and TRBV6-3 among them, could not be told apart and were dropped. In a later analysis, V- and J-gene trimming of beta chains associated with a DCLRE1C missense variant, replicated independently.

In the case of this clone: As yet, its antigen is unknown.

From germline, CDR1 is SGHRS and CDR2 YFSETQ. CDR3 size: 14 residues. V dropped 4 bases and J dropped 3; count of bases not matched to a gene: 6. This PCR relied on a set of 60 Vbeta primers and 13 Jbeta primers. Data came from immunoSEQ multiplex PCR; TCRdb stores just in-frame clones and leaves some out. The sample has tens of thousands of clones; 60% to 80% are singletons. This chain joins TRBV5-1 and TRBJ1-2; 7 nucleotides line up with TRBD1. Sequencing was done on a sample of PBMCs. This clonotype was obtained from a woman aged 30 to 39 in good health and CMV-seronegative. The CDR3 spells CASSRQGSDYGYTF. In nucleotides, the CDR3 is TGCGCCAGCAGCCGACAGGGATCGGACTATGGCTACACCTTC. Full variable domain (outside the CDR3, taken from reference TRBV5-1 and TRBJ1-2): KAGVTQTPRYLIKTRGQQVTLSCSPISGHRSVSWYQQTPGQGLQFLFEYFSETQRNKGNFPGRFSGRQFSNSRSEMNVSTLELGDSALYLCASSRQGSDYGYTFGSGTRLTVV.